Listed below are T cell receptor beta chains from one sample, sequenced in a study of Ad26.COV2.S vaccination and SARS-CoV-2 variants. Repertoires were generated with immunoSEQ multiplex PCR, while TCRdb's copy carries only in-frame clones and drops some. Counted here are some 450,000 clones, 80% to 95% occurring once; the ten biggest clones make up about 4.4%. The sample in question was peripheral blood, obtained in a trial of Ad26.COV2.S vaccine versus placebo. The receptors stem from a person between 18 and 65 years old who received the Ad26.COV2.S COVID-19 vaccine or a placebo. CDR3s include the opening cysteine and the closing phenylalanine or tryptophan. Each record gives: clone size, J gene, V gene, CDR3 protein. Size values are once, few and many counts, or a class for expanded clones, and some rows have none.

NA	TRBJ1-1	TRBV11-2	CASSEDRGSTEAFF
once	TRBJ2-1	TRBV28	CASSLFGQDVNEQFF
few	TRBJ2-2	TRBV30	CAWSVLRGGTGELFF
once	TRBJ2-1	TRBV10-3	CAIRPSTSESYNEQFF
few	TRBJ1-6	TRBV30	CAWSVWGQGNSPLHF
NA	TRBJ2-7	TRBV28	CASRGAGTGFWEQYF
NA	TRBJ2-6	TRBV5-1	CASSLGPTDGANVLTF
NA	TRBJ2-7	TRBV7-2	CASSLMELAGTYEQYF
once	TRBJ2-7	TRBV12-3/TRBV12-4	CASSLREKQYF
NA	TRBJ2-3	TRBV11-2	CASSVDLRTDTQYF
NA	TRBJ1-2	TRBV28	CASSLMQGAYGYTF
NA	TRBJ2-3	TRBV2	CASSEALAVDTQYF
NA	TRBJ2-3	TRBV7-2	CASSSPRDDTDTQYF
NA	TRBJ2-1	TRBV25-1	CASSRLAGDEQFF
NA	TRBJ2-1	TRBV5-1	CASSLGGGLAYEQFF
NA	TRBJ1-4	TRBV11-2	CASSLGRAGDEKLFF
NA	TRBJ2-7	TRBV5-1	CASRNPGAYEQYF
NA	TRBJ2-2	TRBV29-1	CSALGRLTGELFF
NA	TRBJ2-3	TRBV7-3	CASSSPDSGTDTQYF